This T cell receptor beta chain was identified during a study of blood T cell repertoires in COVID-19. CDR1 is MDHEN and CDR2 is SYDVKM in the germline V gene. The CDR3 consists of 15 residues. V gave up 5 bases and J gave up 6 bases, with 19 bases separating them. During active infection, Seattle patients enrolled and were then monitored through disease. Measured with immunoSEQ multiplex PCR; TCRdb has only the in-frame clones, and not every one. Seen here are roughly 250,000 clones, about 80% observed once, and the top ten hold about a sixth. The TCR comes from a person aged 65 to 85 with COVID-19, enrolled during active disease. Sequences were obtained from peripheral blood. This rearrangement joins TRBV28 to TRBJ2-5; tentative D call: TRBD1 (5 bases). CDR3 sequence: CASSPSGPGIKTQYF. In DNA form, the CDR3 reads TGTGCCAGCAGTCCCTCGGGCCCAGGGATTAAGACCCAGTACTTC.